The clone carrying this TCR beta chain was recorded a few times. No antigen is known for it. The data belong to a study of cytomegalovirus exposure and HLA in healthy donors. PCR amplification relied on 60 Vbeta primers (plus 13 Jbeta primers). The protocol was immunoSEQ multiplex PCR, while the TCRdb copy is restricted to in-frame clones and leaves out a portion. The table shows 100,000 to 150,000 clones, with around 80% occurring only once. Study observations and caveats: A later analysis reportedly found that, within productive TCRs, an Asian-associated ancestry cluster had fewer N-insertions than the mean observed across the approximately 700 donors. The authors listed 164 TCR beta chains as cytomegalovirus-associated. A later analysis reported that several of the most significant clusters appeared to be linked to common viral pathogens, among them Epstein-Barr virus.

The clonotype was recovered from a man aged 25-45 years in good health and CMV-seropositive. Source material: PBMCs.

The CDR3, as DNA: TGTGCCAGCAGTTCGAGAATCAATGAGCAGTTCTTC. Translating gives CASSSRINEQFF. The chain combines TRBV27 with TRBJ2-1; unclear D gene. Per the germline V gene, CDR1 is MNHEY and CDR2 is SMNVEV (reference sequence). The CDR3 extends over 12 amino acids. The V end lost 4 bases, the J end lost 6 bases, and 7 bases lay between the germline ends.